This T cell receptor (beta chain) stems from a study of cytomegalovirus exposure and HLA in healthy donors. The study, taken as a whole, reports: Later analysis reportedly placed an Asian-associated ancestry cluster below the approximately 680-donor mean in N-insertions. In a later analysis, TCR beta V- and J-gene trimming showed a link to a missense DCLRE1C variant.

Donors had nominal health at sampling but likely had unrecorded immune exposures. The germline V gene encodes CDR1 SGHDT and CDR2 YYEEEE. The CDR3 consists of 13 residues. Trimming pared 4 bases from V and 4 bases from J, leaving 11 bases between. 13 Jbeta primers and 60 Vbeta primers were used for the PCR. Repertoires were generated with immunoSEQ multiplex PCR, while TCRdb's copy carries only in-frame clones and drops some. The sample lists roughly 120,000 clones, 60% to 85% occurring once. As to this clone: Its target is unknown.

The sample taken for sequencing was PBMCs. V is TRBV5-6 and J is TRBJ1-2; D may be TRBD1 (6 bases). The source of this sequence is a woman between 40 and 55 years old in good health and CMV-seropositive. For the CDR3, the DNA is TGTGCCAGCAGCCCTGGACAGCCCTATGGCTACACCTTC. Translation: CASSPGQPYGYTF.